The source of this T cell receptor beta chain is a study of T cell repertoires in cytomegalovirus infection. Study-level points and caveats: HLA-C-restricted CMV-specific TCR beta clonotypes prevailed in the ex vivo response.

This clonotype showed up many times. What it binds is unknown. TCRdb redid the calling of the reads with MiXCR, one entry per CDR3 protein. The data contain roughly 100,000 distinct CDR3 sequences, 16% of them seen just once; the ten biggest clones take up 6.5% to 9.5%. The CDR3 is 16 residues long. Germline CDR1 is SGHTA and CDR2 is FQGNSA. Losses at the gene ends were 0 bases for V and 7 bases for J; bases not matched to a gene: 7. The TCR originated in a human donor in good health (CMV status not recorded). Some clones in this sample may be carry-over from other donors' samples. The rearrangement uses TRBV7-2 and TRBJ2-1, with 9 bases matching TRBD2. The sample comprised PBMCs. CDR3 amino acids: CASSLALSGGSNEQFF. The CDR3 DNA follows: TGTGCCAGCAGCTTAGCGCTAAGCGGGGGGTCGAATGAGCAGTTCTTC.